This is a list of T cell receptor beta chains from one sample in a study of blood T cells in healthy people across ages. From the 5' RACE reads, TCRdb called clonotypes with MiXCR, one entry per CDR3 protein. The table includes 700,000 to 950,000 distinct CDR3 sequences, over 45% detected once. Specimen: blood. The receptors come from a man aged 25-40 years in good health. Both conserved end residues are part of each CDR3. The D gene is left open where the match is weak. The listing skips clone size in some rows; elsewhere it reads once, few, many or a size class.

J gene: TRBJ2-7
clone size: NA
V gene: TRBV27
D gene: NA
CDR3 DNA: TGTGCCAGCAGTTTATCGTCCCCTAGACTTCTCCCCTTGCTCTACGAGCAGTACTTC
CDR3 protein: CASSLSSPRLLPLLYEQYF

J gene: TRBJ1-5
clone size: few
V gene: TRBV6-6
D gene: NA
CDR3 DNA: TGTGCCAGCAGTTACACCGGACAGAATCAGCCCCAGCATTTT
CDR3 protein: CASSYTGQNQPQHF

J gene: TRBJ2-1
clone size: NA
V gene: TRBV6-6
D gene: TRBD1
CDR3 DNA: TGTGCCAGCAGATACCCTACGGGACAGGGAAGGTACAATGAGCAGTTCTTC
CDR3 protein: CASRYPTGQGRYNEQFF

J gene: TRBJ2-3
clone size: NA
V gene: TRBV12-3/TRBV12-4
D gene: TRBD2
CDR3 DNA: TGTGCCAGCAGTTTAGCACGGGAGGGCGGGTATACGCAGTATTTT
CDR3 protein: CASSLAREGGYTQYF

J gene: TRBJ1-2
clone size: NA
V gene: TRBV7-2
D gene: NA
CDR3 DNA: TGTGCCAGCCGGAGAGACAGGTTTTTCTGGGGCTACACCTTC
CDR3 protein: CASRRDRFFWGYTF

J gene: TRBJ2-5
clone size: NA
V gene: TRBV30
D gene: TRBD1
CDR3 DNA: TGTGCCTGGAGCCGGGGGACAGGGGAGTCGCAGTACTTC
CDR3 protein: CAWSRGTGESQYF

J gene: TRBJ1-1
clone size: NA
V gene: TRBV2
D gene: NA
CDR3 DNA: TGTGCCAGCGCAGGCTACACGAACACTGAAGCTTTCTTT
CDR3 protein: CASAGYTNTEAFF

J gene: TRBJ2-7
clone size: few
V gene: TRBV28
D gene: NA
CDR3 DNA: TGTGCCAGCAGTCCGGGGAGTGCAGGTTGGGACTACGAGCAGTACTTC
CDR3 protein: CASSPGSAGWDYEQYF

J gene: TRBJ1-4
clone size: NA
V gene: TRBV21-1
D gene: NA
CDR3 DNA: TGTGCCAGCATGCGGGCGACCGCAACTAATGAAAAACTGTTTTTT
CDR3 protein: CASMRATATNEKLFF

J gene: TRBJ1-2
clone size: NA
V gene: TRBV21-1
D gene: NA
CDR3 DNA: TGTGCCAGCAGCAAAACTCCCAGGGGAGGCTACACCTTC
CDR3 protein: CASSKTPRGGYTF

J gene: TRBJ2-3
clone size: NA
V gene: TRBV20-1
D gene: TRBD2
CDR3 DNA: TGCAGTGCTAGTCCATTGGCTAGCGGAAGCACAGATACGCAGTATTTT
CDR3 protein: CSASPLASGSTDTQYF

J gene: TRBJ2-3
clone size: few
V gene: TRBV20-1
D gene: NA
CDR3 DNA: TGCAGTGCTAACCAACTAGCAGAGACTAGCACAGATACGCAGTATTTT
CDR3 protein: CSANQLAETSTDTQYF

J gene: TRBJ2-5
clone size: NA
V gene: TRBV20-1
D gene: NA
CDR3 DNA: TGCAGTGCTAGAGATCTATCGACAGGCATGAAAGAGACCCAGTACTTC
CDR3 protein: CSARDLSTGMKETQYF

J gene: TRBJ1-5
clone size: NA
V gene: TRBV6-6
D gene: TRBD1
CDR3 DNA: TGTGCCAGCAGTATCACAGGGGGCAATCAGCCCCAGCATTTT
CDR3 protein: CASSITGGNQPQHF

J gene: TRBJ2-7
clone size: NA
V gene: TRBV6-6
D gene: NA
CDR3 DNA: TGTGCCAGCAAGGACTGGGACAACGAGCAGTACTTC
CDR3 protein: CASKDWDNEQYF

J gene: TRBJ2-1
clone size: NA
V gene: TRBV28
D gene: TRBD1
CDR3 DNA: TGTGCCAGCAGCCTCGGGACAGGGGGCGGTTATGAGCAGTTCTTC
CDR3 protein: CASSLGTGGGYEQFF

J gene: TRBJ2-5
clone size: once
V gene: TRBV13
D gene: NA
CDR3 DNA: TGTACCAGCAGCTTAGGTGGAGAGACCCAGTACTTC
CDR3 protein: CTSSLGGETQYF

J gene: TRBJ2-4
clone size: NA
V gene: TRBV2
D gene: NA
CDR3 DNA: TGTGCCAGCAGCGATCCGGGACAACAAATCAAAAACATTCAGTACTTC
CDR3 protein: CASSDPGQQIKNIQYF

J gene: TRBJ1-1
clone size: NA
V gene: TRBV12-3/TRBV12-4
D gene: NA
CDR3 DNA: TGTGCCAGCAGTTCATCACTCGACACTGAAGCTTTCTTT
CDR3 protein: CASSSSLDTEAFF

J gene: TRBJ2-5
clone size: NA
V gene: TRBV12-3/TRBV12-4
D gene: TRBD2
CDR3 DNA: TGTGCCAGCACCTTGATGGGCGGGAGAAACACCAATGAGCAGTACTTC
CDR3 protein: CASTLMGGRNTNEQYF

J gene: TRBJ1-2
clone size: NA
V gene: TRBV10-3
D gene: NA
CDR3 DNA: TGTGCCATCATGACCCCCCCTTTGGGAGGCTACACCTTC
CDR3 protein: CAIMTPPLGGYTF

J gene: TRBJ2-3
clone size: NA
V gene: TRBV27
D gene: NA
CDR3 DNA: TGTGCCAGCAGTTTATCTAGGGGAAACACAGATACGCAGTATTTT
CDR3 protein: CASSLSRGNTDTQYF

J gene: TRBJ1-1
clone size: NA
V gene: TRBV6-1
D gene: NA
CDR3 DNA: TGTGCCAGCACAGGGAGGGCTGGGACTGAAGCTTTCTTT
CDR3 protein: CASTGRAGTEAFF

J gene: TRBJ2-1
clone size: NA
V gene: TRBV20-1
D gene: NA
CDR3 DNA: TGCACTGGGGCCAAAGGGCCGACCAATGAGCAGTTCTTC
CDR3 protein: CTGAKGPTNEQFF

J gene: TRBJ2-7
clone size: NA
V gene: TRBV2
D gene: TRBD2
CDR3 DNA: TGTGCCAGCAATAAGCGGGAGATTTGGAGCGAGCAGTACTTC
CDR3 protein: CASNKREIWSEQYF

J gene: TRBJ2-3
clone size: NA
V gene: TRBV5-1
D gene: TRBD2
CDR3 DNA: TGCGCCAGCTCCGAGCTTGAACTAGCGGGGGCTTACACAGATACGCAGTATTTT
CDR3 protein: CASSELELAGAYTDTQYF

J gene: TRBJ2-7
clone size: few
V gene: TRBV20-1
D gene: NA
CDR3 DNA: TGCAGTGCTAGTGCCGACTACCCCTACGAGCAGTACTTC
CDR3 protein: CSASADYPYEQYF

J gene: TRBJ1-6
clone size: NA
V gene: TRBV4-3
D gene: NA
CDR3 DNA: TGCGCCAGCAGCCATGGGGAGGGTAATTCACCCCTCCACTTT
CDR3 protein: CASSHGEGNSPLHF

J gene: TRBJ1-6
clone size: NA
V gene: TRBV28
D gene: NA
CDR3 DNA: TGTGCCAGCAGTCCCAACTCACCCCTCCACTTT
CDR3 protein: CASSPNSPLHF

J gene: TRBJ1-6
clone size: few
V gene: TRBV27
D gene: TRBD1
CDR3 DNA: TGTGCCAGCGGTGCCTCAGGGGGTTCACCCCTCCACTTT
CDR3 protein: CASGASGGSPLHF

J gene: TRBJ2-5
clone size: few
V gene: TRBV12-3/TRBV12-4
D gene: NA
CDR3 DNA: TGTGCCAGCAGCCAGTTTGGGATTCCAGAGACCCAGTACTTC
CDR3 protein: CASSQFGIPETQYF

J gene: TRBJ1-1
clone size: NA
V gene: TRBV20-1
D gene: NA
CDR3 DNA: TGCAGCGCAAAAGTTGGGAACACTGAAGCTTTCTTT
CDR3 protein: CSAKVGNTEAFF

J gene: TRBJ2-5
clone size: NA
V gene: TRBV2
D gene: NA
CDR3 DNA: TGTGCCAGCAGTGTGGTCAGAGAAGAGACCCAGTACTTC
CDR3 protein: CASSVVREETQYF

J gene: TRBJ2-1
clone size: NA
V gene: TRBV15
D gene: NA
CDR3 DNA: TGTGCCACCAGCAGAGATTTAGGGGTGAGCAATGAGCAGTTCTTC
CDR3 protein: CATSRDLGVSNEQFF

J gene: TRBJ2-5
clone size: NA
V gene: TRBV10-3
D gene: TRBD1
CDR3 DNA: TGTGCCACCAGAGCATTAGAGGGGGCTGGAGAGACCCAGTACTTC
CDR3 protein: CATRALEGAGETQYF

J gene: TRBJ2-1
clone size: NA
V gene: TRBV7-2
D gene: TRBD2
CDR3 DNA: TGTGCCAGCAGCTTATATGGACTAGAGGAGAATGAGCAGTTCTTC
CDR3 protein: CASSLYGLEENEQFF

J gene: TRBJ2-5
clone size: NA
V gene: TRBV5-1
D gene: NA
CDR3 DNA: TGCGCCAGCAGCCCCCAGGGGCTAAGCCAGGAGACCCAGTACTTC
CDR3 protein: CASSPQGLSQETQYF

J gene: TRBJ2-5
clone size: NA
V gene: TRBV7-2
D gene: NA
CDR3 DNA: TGTGCCAGCTCCCCCTTGTGGGGACGAGAGACCCAGTACTTC
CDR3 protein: CASSPLWGRETQYF

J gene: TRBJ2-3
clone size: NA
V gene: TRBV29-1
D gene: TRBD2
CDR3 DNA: TGCAGCGGATTCCCTAGCGGAGAAGGAGATACGCAGTATTTT
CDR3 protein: CSGFPSGEGDTQYF

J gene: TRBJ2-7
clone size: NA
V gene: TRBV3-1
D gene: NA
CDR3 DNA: TGTGCCAGCAGCCAAGGCATTGGCTCCTACGAGCAGTACTTC
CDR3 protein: CASSQGIGSYEQYF

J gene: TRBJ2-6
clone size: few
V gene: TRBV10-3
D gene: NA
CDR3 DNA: TGTGCCATCAGTGAGTACGTCAGAACCTCTGGGGCCAACGTCCTGACTTTC
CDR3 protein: CAISEYVRTSGANVLTF